A selection of T cell receptor beta chains follows, all from one sample in a study of CD8 T cells in Susac syndrome. A single record per CDR3 protein comes from TCRdb applying MiXCR to the immunoSEQ multiplex PCR reads. The table shows about 100,000 distinct CDR3 sequences, with approximately 92% occurring only once. Sequencing used CD8+ T cells from PBMCs. The source of these receptors is a human donor in good health. CDR3s include the opening cysteine and the closing phenylalanine or tryptophan. A D gene is named only where the DNA matches it firmly. Where a row states a size, it is once, few, many or the class of an expanded clone; other rows omit it.

abundance,j_gene,v_gene,d_gene,CDR3nt,CDR3aa
.,TRBJ1-1,TRBV5-6,TRBD1,TGTGCCAGCAGCGATCGGGACAGGTCAACTGAAGCTTTCTTT,CASSDRDRSTEAFF
.,TRBJ1-5,TRBV10-2,TRBD1,TGCGCCAGCAGTGAGTCGACAGGGATTCAGCCCCAGCATTTT,CASSESTGIQPQHF
.,TRBJ2-2,TRBV7-2,TRBD2,TGTGCCAGCAGCTCCTCGACTAGCGGGGGGGCCGGGGAGCTGTTTTTT,CASSSSTSGGAGELFF
once,TRBJ2-4,TRBV15,.,TGTGCCACCAGCAGAGATAGGGGGGCCAAAAACATTCAGTACTTC,CATSRDRGAKNIQYF
.,TRBJ2-3,TRBV3-1,.,TGTGCCAGCAGCCAAGATTCGAGGTTGCGGGGTTCAGATACGCAGTATTTT,CASSQDSRLRGSDTQYF
.,TRBJ2-7,TRBV2,.,TGTGCCATACCAGTCAGGGGTAGGTCCTACGAGCAGTACTTC,CAIPVRGRSYEQYF
.,TRBJ2-7,TRBV9,TRBD2,TGTGCCAGCAGCGGAACACTAGCGGTCGACGAGCAGTACTTC,CASSGTLAVDEQYF
.,TRBJ2-7,TRBV5-6,.,TGTGCCAGCAGCTTGAGTCATCCCTACGAGCAGTACTTC,CASSLSHPYEQYF
.,TRBJ2-3,TRBV4-2,.,TGTGCCAGCAGCCAAGGGCGGGGCGACACAGATACGCAGTATTTT,CASSQGRGDTDTQYF
.,TRBJ2-5,TRBV4-1,.,TGCGCCAGCAGCCCCGGGGGCAAGGTAACCCAGTACTTC,CASSPGGKVTQYF
.,TRBJ1-2,TRBV4-1,TRBD1,TGCGCCAGCAGCCCGCAGGGGGCTGTCGGTGGCTACACCTTC,CASSPQGAVGGYTF
.,TRBJ1-1,TRBV13,.,TGTGCCAGCAGCACTGGGAGGAGGGCCGGCACTGAAGCTTTCTTT,CASSTGRRAGTEAFF
once,TRBJ2-3,TRBV7-9,.,TGTGCCAGCAGCTTTTCACTAGATACGCAGTATTTT,CASSFSLDTQYF
.,TRBJ2-3,TRBV27,.,TGTGCCAGCAGTTTACCATTCCCAGATACGCAGTATTTT,CASSLPFPDTQYF
.,TRBJ2-3,TRBV13,.,TGTGCCAGCAGCCCGCGGGACGGAAAATCAGATACGCAGTATTTT,CASSPRDGKSDTQYF
.,TRBJ2-1,TRBV27,.,TGTGCCAGCGGCCTAGTTAATGAGCAGTTCTTC,CASGLVNEQFF
once,TRBJ2-5,TRBV6-5,TRBD2,TGTGCCAGCAGTTTTCGGGGACTAGCGGGAGAGGGAGAGACCCAGTACTTC,CASSFRGLAGEGETQYF